Here is one TCR beta chain with its context. There are many counts of this clonotype. Its antigen remains undetermined. No qualities accompany the bases; no much larger clone lies one base away. The run used an Illumina HiSeq 1500. The public reads were reprocessed in TCRdb via fastp at Q25 and MiXCR, keeping in-frame beta chains. Identical CDR3 proteins give one entry, which carries the most common genes and DNA. The sample table shows some 940,000 distinct CDR3 sequences, and about a third are seen once. In total, the top ten clones hold roughly 13% of the sample. The treatment or condition label, as the study defines it: in vitro stimulation with specific CMV peptide epitopes to enrich CMV-specific T cells. The data belong to a study of T cell repertoires in cytomegalovirus infection (dated by TCRdb to between 2018 and 2021). Describing the broader study: Recently identified HLA-C-restricted CMV epitopes, whose presentation resists viral immunomodulation, were targeted by peptide stimulations together with well-studied HLA-B-restricted epitopes. Donor HLA type was relevant to the analysis, as public TCR beta signatures indicated carriage of CMV infection together with the matching HLA type. On the study overall, not on this receptor specifically: In the ex vivo response, HLA-C-restricted CMV-specific TCR beta clonotypes were dominant, and in two of eight donors the single most frequent clonotype came from this HLA-C-restricted group. In both this cohort and an independent roughly 350-donor cohort, the cumulative frequency of public TCR beta family members distinguished carriers of CMV infection plus the relevant HLA type.

Sequenced here: cultured CD8+ T cells from PBMCs, sampled from culture after CMV antigen stimulation. The clonotype comes from a human donor in good health (CMV status not recorded). Some clones in this sample may be carry-over from other donors' samples.

The CDR3 is CASSSPRGYNEQFF. The DNA is TGTGCCAGCAGCTCCCCCCGGGGCTACAATGAGCAGTTCTTC. The chain was built from TRBV7-9 and TRBJ2-1; the D gene is perhaps TRBD2, on 5 matching bases. The germline V gene (reference sequence) sets CDR1 to SEHNR and CDR2 to FQNEAQ. V loses 4 bases, J loses 3 bases, and the germline ends lie 10 bases apart. The CDR3 holds 14 amino acids from the cysteine to the phenylalanine. Only CDR3 DNA is held: 42 bases, read in frame from base 1.